Below are 30 T cell receptor beta chains sequenced from a single sample in a study of Ad26.COV2.S vaccination and SARS-CoV-2 variants. Clones were read by immunoSEQ multiplex PCR, and TCRdb kept only the in-frame ones, dropping some. The data show about 460,000 clones, roughly nine tenths seen once. The treatment here: approximately 18 received Ad26.COV2.S at low or high dose, single or two shots; 5 received placebo; per-sample allocation not given. After the first vaccine or placebo injection, samples were drawn on day 63. The sequences come from peripheral blood, collected in a trial of Ad26.COV2.S vaccine versus placebo. These receptors came from a person between 18 and 59 years old who received the Ad26.COV2.S COVID-19 vaccine or a placebo.

The V gene is TRBV19, the J gene TRBJ1-3; 7 bases align to TRBD1. The CDR3 is 12 amino acids. The V segment lost 6 bases and the J segment 7 bases; nucleotides outside the gene matches: 3. Germline CDR1 reads LNHDA; CDR2 reads SQIVND (reference sequence). CDR3 bases: TGTGCCAGTAGCCAACAGGGGAACACCATATATTTT. It translates to CASSQQGNTIYF.

V and J are TRBV28 and TRBJ2-7; TRBD2 matches at 10 bases. Germline CDR1 reads MDHEN; CDR2 reads SYDVKM. There are 17 residues in the CDR3. The J segment lost 1 base and the V segment lost 5 bases, leaving 11 bases of the junction unmatched. The CDR3 sequence is CASSPLGAGGPSYEQYF. The CDR3 DNA follows: TGTGCCAGCAGTCCCCTAGGAGCGGGAGGGCCTTCCTACGAGCAGTACTTC.

This chain connects TRBV6-5 to TRBJ2-7; 10 bases agree with TRBD1. This CDR3 comprises 14 residues. The germline V gene has CDR1 MNHEY and CDR2 SVGAGI. V was pared by 7 bases and J by 7 bases, with 10 bases of the junction left unmatched. CDR3 nucleotides: TGTGCCAGCACCAAGGGGACAGGGGCGAGGGAGCAGTACTTC. Translation gives CASTKGTGAREQYF.

The chain joins TRBV29-1 to TRBJ1-1; 9 bases are a match to TRBD1. This CDR3 is built from 16 residues. After removal of 7 bases from V and 0 bases from J, the junction contained 12 bases not matched to a gene. The germline V gene encodes CDR1 SQVTM and CDR2 ANQGSEA. The CDR3 DNA sequence: TGCAGCGCGCCAGCCGGGGACAGGGATATGAACACTGAAGCTTTCTTT. It specifies CSAPAGDRDMNTEAFF.

The chain links TRBV7-9 to TRBJ1-2; D may be TRBD1 (5 bases). V dropped 3 bases and J dropped 4 bases, with 9 bases sitting between them. This CDR3 has 13 amino acids. Looked up from germline, CDR1 is SEHNR and CDR2 is FQNEAQ (reference sequence). The CDR3 spells CASSFGGFYGYTF. In nucleotides, the CDR3 is TGTGCCAGCAGCTTTGGGGGTTTCTATGGCTACACCTTC.

This chain connects TRBV11-2 to TRBJ1-2, with no clear D. Between the trimmed V and J ends, which lost 0 bases and 8 bases, there was a span of 10 bases. Germline CDR1 SGHAT, CDR2 FQNNGV. The CDR3 extends over 13 amino acids. In DNA form, the CDR3 reads TGTGCCAGCAGCTTAGAGGGCACCCTGGGCTACACCTTC. Its protein is CASSLEGTLGYTF.

The V gene is TRBV11-3, the J gene TRBJ2-7, with D unclear. V was shortened by 0 bases and J by 1 base, with 7 bases between the two germline ends. The CDR3 sequence is 14 residues long. Germline loops: CDR1 SGHNT, CDR2 YENEEA. CDR3 residues: CASSLEHGSYEQYF. The CDR3, as DNA: TGTGCCAGCAGCTTAGAGCACGGATCCTACGAGCAGTACTTC.

V is TRBV3-1 (or the pseudogene TRBV3-2) and J is TRBJ2-3; possible D gene TRBD2, 6 bases. Germline CDR1 reads LGHDT; CDR2 reads YNNKEL (reference sequence). CDR3 length: 16 amino acids. The V end lost 6 bases, the J end lost 4 bases, and 20 bases lay between the germline ends. The CDR3 spells CASRLKLGGGADTQYF. As DNA, the CDR3 is TGTGCCAGCAGGCTCAAGCTCGGGGGAGGAGCAGATACGCAGTATTTT.

This chain connects TRBV11-2 to TRBJ1-1, with 9 bases identical to TRBD1. Germline V CDR1 and CDR2: SGHAT, FQNNGV. Unmatched junction bases numbered 18, after V lost 5 bases and J lost 11 bases. This CDR3 is built from 16 residues. CDR3 DNA sequence: TGTGCCAGCAGCCCCCCCGGGACAGGGATGTATTCCGGGGCTTTCTTT. Translated: CASSPPGTGMYSGAFF.

The rearrangement uses TRBV7-2 and TRBJ1-2; D unclear. The CDR3 totals 14 residues. Trimming shortened V by 3 bases and J by 8 bases, and 16 bases separated the two germline ends. CDR1 is SGHTA and CDR2 is FQGNSA in the germline V gene. CDR3 in DNA: TGTGCCAGCAGCTTTTACGGACGTTTGGAAGGCTACACCTTC. This encodes CASSFYGRLEGYTF.

This clone was recorded many times. The V call is TRBV4-1, the J call TRBJ2-7, with 8 bases that match TRBD1. Losses at the gene ends were 6 bases for V and 7 bases for J; bases not matched to a gene: 14. CDR3 length: 15 amino acids. Germline values: CDR1 MGHRA, CDR2 YSYEKL. Here the CDR3 DNA reads TGCGCCAGCAGTTCAGACCCGGGACAGGCGAGGGAGCAGTACTTC. Its translation is CASSSDPGQAREQYF.

The chain uses TRBV11-2 and TRBJ1-5; 7 bases line up with TRBD1. The germline V gene encodes CDR1 SGHAT and CDR2 FQNNGV. This CDR3 contains 13 residues. J lost 6 bases, V lost 4 bases, and 3 bases had no gene match. The CDR3 nucleotides read TGTGCCAGCAGCTCAGACAGGGCTCAGCCCCAGCATTTT. Its translation: CASSSDRAQPQHF.

The chain is built from TRBV9 and TRBJ1-2; unclear D gene. The CDR3 is 18 amino acids. Germline assignment: CDR1 SGDLS and CDR2 YYNGEE. V dropped 4 bases and J dropped 4 bases, with 26 bases sitting between them. The CDR3 DNA reads TGTGCCAGCAGCCCTAGCAGCCCCACTCCAGGAAGACCCTATGGCTACACCTTC. Protein sequence: CASSPSSPTPGRPYGYTF.

The CDR3 DNA is TGTGCCAGTAGTTCGGGCGACTCTGGAAACACCATATATTTT. Translated: CASSSGDSGNTIYF. The chain joins TRBV19 to TRBJ1-3; unclear D gene. V shed 5 bases and J shed 0 bases, with 8 bases lying between them. This CDR3 region has 14 residues. In germline, CDR1 is LNHDA, CDR2 SQIVND (reference sequence).

This clone was recorded only once. This chain joins TRBV9 and TRBJ2-7; tentative D call: TRBD1 (6 bases). This CDR3 is built from 13 residues. In germline, CDR1 is SGDLS, CDR2 YYNGEE. Trimming took off 0 bases at V and 3 bases at J, with 7 bases between the two ends. The CDR3, as DNA: TGTGCCAGCAGCGTAGCACAGGGCTACGAGCAGTACTTC. This translates into CASSVAQGYEQYF.

V usage is TRBV27 and J usage is TRBJ2-6; no clear D. Trimming removed 1 base from V and 0 bases from J, with 7 bases in between. Germline CDR1 reads MNHEY; CDR2 reads SMNVEV (reference sequence). There are 16 residues in the CDR3. This CDR3 is CASSLLSTSGANVLTF. As DNA, the CDR3 is TGTGCCAGCAGTTTATTATCGACCTCTGGGGCCAACGTCCTGACTTTC.

The chain is built from TRBV30 and TRBJ2-2, with 9 nucleotides matching TRBD1. From germline, CDR1 is GTSNPN and CDR2 SVGIG (reference sequence). Trimming took 7 bases from V and 4 from J; bases not matched to a gene: 7. The CDR3 consists of 14 residues. CDR3 in amino acids: CASYRGQSTGELFF. CDR3 DNA sequence: TGTGCCTCCTACAGGGGGCAGTCCACCGGGGAGCTGTTTTTT.

This sequence joins TRBV24-1 and TRBJ2-3, with TRBD1 identical over 7 bases. CDR1 KGHDR and CDR2 SFDVKD come from the germline V gene. The ends lost 3 bases at V and 0 bases at J; junction bases unmatched: 5. The CDR3 is made up of 16 amino acids. The CDR3 protein is CATSDPTGTSTDTQYF. In DNA, the CDR3 is TGTGCCACCAGTGATCCGACAGGGACGAGCACAGATACGCAGTATTTT.

The CDR3 nucleotides are TGCAGCGTTGAGCGGAGCTCCTACAATGAGCAGTTCTTC. It encodes CSVERSSYNEQFF. V gene TRBV29-1 combines with J gene TRBJ2-1; D unclear. Germline V lookup: CDR1 SQVTM, CDR2 ANQGSEA. Trimming left V 3 bases short and J 0 bases short, with 6 bases between. CDR3 length: 13 amino acids.

The chain employs TRBV19 and TRBJ2-5, with D tentatively TRBD1 or TRBD2 (6 bases each). CDR1 and CDR2 from the germline V gene are LNHDA and SQIVND (reference sequence). The CDR3 is 15 residues long. Trimming left V 3 bases short and J 1 base short, with 12 bases between. The CDR3 DNA reads TGTGCCAGTAGTATCTTAGAGGGGGGCCAAGAGACCCAGTACTTC. This sequence encodes CASSILEGGQETQYF.

Points on this clone: The same CDR3 can be traced to other DNA sequences in this sample. The chain carries TRBV15 and TRBJ1-5; D uncertain. Trimming took off 0 bases at V and 1 base at J, with 4 bases between the two ends. The CDR3 extends over 14 amino acids. The V gene's germline CDR1 is LNHNV and CDR2 YYDKDF (reference sequence). The CDR3 region has the DNA TGTGCCACCAGCAGAGATTCCAGCAATCAGCCCCAGCATTTT. Its translation is CATSRDSSNQPQHF.

V gene TRBV6-5 combines with J gene TRBJ1-1, with unresolved D. The CDR3 sequence is 14 residues long. Trimming shortened V by 4 bases and J by 1 base, and 10 bases separated the two germline ends. In germline, CDR1 is MNHEY, CDR2 SVGAGI. The CDR3 DNA sequence: TGTGCCAGCAGTTCAAGGACGGCGAACACTGAAGCTTTCTTT. Residues: CASSSRTANTEAFF.

The V call is TRBV18, the J call TRBJ2-7; D may be TRBD1 (6 bases). Trimming removed 1 base at V and 3 bases at J, with 13 bases between. Germline V CDR1 and CDR2: KGHSH, LQKENI. The CDR3 has 15 residues. The CDR3 sequence is CASSPRQGINYEQYF. The CDR3, as DNA: TGTGCCAGCTCACCACGGCAGGGGATAAACTACGAGCAGTACTTC.

The CDR3 coding sequence is TGCGCCAGCAGCCCTACGGGGGCGGGCTATGGCTACACCTTC. It encodes CASSPTGAGYGYTF. This sequence joins TRBV5-1 and TRBJ1-2; D may be TRBD1 (6 bases). This CDR3 has 14 residues. With 4 bases removed from V and 4 bases from J, the gap between germline ends came to 14 bases. The germline CDR1 and CDR2 sequences are SGHRS and YFSETQ.

The chain combines TRBV5-8 with TRBJ1-5, with D possibly matching TRBD1 (6 bases). The V end lost 4 bases, the J end lost 7 bases, and 21 bases lay between the germline ends. The CDR3 runs to 16 residues. Germline lookup yields CDR1 SGHTS and CDR2 YDEGEE. The CDR3 sequence: CASSHDRLAYRQPQHF. CDR3 nucleotide sequence: TGTGCCAGCAGCCACGACAGGTTAGCGTACCGACAGCCCCAGCATTTT. Using reference TRBV5-8 and TRBJ1-5 for the parts outside the CDR3, the full variable domain is EAGVTQSPTHLIKTRGQQATLRCSPISGHTSVYWYQQALGLGLQFLLWYDEGEERNRGNFPPRFSGRQFPNYSSELNVNALELEDSALYLCASSHDRLAYRQPQHFGDGTRLSIL.

The rearrangement links TRBV24-1 to TRBJ2-3, with TRBD2 identical over 9 bases. The V gene's germline CDR1 is KGHDR and CDR2 SFDVKD. CDR3 length: 16 amino acids. J was trimmed by 2 bases and V by 3 bases; bases with no gene match: 5. The CDR3 loop is CATSDPGTSNTDTQYF. The CDR3 nucleotides read TGTGCCACCAGTGATCCCGGGACTAGCAACACAGATACGCAGTATTTT.

This rearrangement joins TRBV4-3 to TRBJ2-3; 15 bases agree with TRBD2. Germline V gene sequence: CDR1 LGHNA, CDR2 YSLEER. V lost 0 bases and J lost 6; bases outside the gene matches: 7. The CDR3 spans 18 residues. The CDR3 region is CASSQEIAGTSGGDTQYF. CDR3 sequence (DNA): TGCGCCAGCAGCCAAGAAATTGCGGGGACTAGCGGGGGGGATACGCAGTATTTT.

The rearrangement links TRBV12-3 or TRBV12-4 to TRBJ1-2; 9 nucleotides line up with TRBD1. The length of the CDR3 is 13 residues. Trimming at V came to 5 bases and at J to 4 bases, leaving 2 bases not matched to a gene. The CDR3 loop is CASSQTGGYGYTF. In DNA form, the CDR3 reads TGTGCCAGCAGTCAGACAGGGGGCTATGGCTACACCTTC.

This clone was recorded only once. The DNA for the CDR3 is TGTGCCAGCAGCCGGGGGACAGGGGAAGGGAAGGGGCAGTTCTTC. This sequence encodes CASSRGTGEGKGQFF. The chain employs TRBV6-6 and TRBJ2-1, with TRBD1 matching over 10 bases. Germline V gene data show CDR1 as MNHNY and CDR2 as SVGAGI (reference sequence). The junction had 14 bases not matched to a gene; V was cut back by 6 bases and J by 12 bases. The CDR3 length is 15 residues.

This clone has a single count. The chain couples TRBV5-1 to TRBJ2-3, with D possibly being TRBD1 (5 bases). CDR1 and CDR2 from the germline V gene are SGHRS and YFSETQ. CDR3 length: 14 residues. V gave up 4 bases and J gave up 2 bases, with 11 bases separating them. The chain's CDR3 is CASSRGSTTDTQYF. In DNA form, the CDR3 reads TGCGCCAGCAGCAGGGGATCAACCACAGATACGCAGTATTTT. Supplemented by reference TRBV5-1 and TRBJ2-3, the full variable domain reads KAGVTQTPRYLIKTRGQQVTLSCSPISGHRSVSWYQQTPGQGLQFLFEYFSETQRNKGNFPGRFSGRQFSNSRSEMNVSTLELGDSALYLCASSRGSTTDTQYFGPGTRLTVL.